Listed below are T cell receptor beta chains from one sample, sequenced in a study of blood T cell repertoires in COVID-19. The protocol was immunoSEQ multiplex PCR, while the TCRdb copy is restricted to in-frame clones and leaves out a portion. The sample holds fewer than 450,000 clones, roughly 87% seen once. The sample comprised PBMCs or T cells enriched from blood (not recorded which). The source is a man younger than 30 who had recovered from COVID-19. The CDR3 runs from the conserved cysteine through the conserved F or W. Fields, in order: J gene, clone size, D gene, V gene, CDR3 protein, CDR3 DNA. A D gene is named only where the DNA matches it firmly. Clone size is given for some rows only: seen once, a few or many times, or a class if the clone is expanded.

TRBJ1-2	.	TRBD1	TRBV24-1	CATSDRDSRNYGYTF	TGTGCCACCAGTGACCGGGACAGCCGTAACTATGGCTACACCTTC
TRBJ1-2	.	TRBD1	TRBV29-1	CSVERGDRGSLYGYTF	TGCAGCGTTGAAAGGGGGGACAGGGGGAGCCTCTACGGCTACACCTTC
TRBJ1-2	.	TRBD1	TRBV3-1/TRBV3-2	CASSHWDRANYGYTF	TGTGCCAGCAGCCATTGGGACAGAGCTAACTATGGCTACACCTTC
TRBJ2-7	.	.	TRBV28	CASSSVPGSGGDYEQYF	TGTGCCAGCAGTTCGGTGCCAGGGTCGGGGGGCGACTACGAGCAGTACTTC
TRBJ2-1	.	TRBD1	TRBV13	CASSHRTGYNEQFF	TGTGCCAGCAGCCATCGGACAGGCTACAATGAGCAGTTCTTC
TRBJ2-3	.	TRBD2	TRBV20-1	CSASSASGIGTDTQYF	TGCAGTGCTAGTTCCGCTAGCGGGATAGGCACAGATACGCAGTATTTT
TRBJ1-3	.	.	TRBV6-5	CASSLTGFGNTIYF	TGTGCCAGCAGTTTAACGGGGTTTGGAAACACCATATATTTT
TRBJ1-4	.	.	TRBV5-1	CASSLGQSEKLFF	TGCGCCAGCAGCTTGGGACAATCTGAAAAACTGTTTTTT
TRBJ1-1	.	TRBD1	TRBV7-9	CASSPTGDMNTEAFF	TGTGCCAGCAGTCCTACAGGGGACATGAACACTGAAGCTTTCTTT
TRBJ1-1	.	.	TRBV7-9	CASSLTGLNTEAFF	TGTGCCAGCAGCTTGACAGGTCTCAACACTGAAGCTTTCTTT
TRBJ2-3	.	.	TRBV2	CASTPEHADTQYF	TGTGCCAGCACCCCTGAACACGCAGATACGCAGTATTTT
TRBJ2-2	few	TRBD2	TRBV7-9	CASSQGGRAGDTGELFF	TGTGCCTCCTCCCAAGGCGGGAGGGCCGGGGACACCGGGGAGCTGTTTTTT
TRBJ2-2	once	TRBD2	TRBV10-3	CAIKLAEPGTGELFF	TGTGCCATTAAACTAGCGGAGCCGGGTACCGGGGAGCTGTTTTTT
TRBJ1-5	once	TRBD1	TRBV6-1	CASSESLTGFQHF	TGTGCCAGCAGTGAATCCCTGACAGGGTTCCAGCATTTT
TRBJ1-5	.	.	TRBV13	CASSTRGGNQPQHF	TGTGCCAGCAGCACGAGGGGGGGAAATCAGCCCCAGCATTTT
TRBJ2-1	.	.	TRBV2	CASSVEGERLFF	TGTGCCAGCAGTGTAGAGGGAGAACGCCTGTTCTTC
TRBJ1-2	.	TRBD1	TRBV2	CASSGAGGLNGYTF	TGTGCCAGCAGTGGGGCAGGGGGGCTTAATGGCTACACCTTC
TRBJ2-7	.	.	TRBV28	CASSLGRPYEQYF	TGTGCCAGCAGTTTGGGGCGGCCCTACGAGCAGTACTTC
TRBJ1-1	.	TRBD1	TRBV19	CASSRTGENTEAFF	TGTGCCAGTAGCCGGACAGGGGAGAACACTGAAGCTTTCTTT
TRBJ2-1	.	TRBD1	TRBV5-1	CASSQDRGPNEQFF	TGCGCCAGCAGCCAGGACAGGGGGCCGAATGAGCAGTTCTTC
TRBJ1-1	few	TRBD1	TRBV5-6	CASSSKGQGDTEAFF	TGTGCCAGCAGCTCTAAGGGGCAGGGGGACACTGAAGCTTTCTTT
TRBJ1-2	.	.	TRBV9	CASSVGSGYTF	TGTGCCAGCAGCGTAGGGAGTGGCTACACCTTC
TRBJ1-1	.	TRBD1	TRBV30	CASTGMDTEAFF	TGTGCCTCGACAGGGATGGACACTGAAGCTTTCTTT
TRBJ1-1	.	.	TRBV6-5	CATAKTDMNTEAFF	TGTGCCACCGCCAAGACAGATATGAACACTGAAGCTTTCTTT
TRBJ1-3	.	.	TRBV4-1	CASSQVFNSGNTIYF	TGCGCCAGCAGCCAAGTCTTTAACTCTGGAAACACCATATATTTT
TRBJ2-3	.	.	TRBV30	CAWSVSGGGDTQYF	TGTGCCTGGAGTGTGTCCGGTGGCGGAGATACGCAGTATTTT
TRBJ1-1	once	.	TRBV29-1	CSVEGGGGNTEAFF	TGCAGCGTTGAAGGTGGAGGAGGAAACACTGAAGCTTTCTTT
TRBJ2-4	once	TRBD2	TRBV5-1	CASSFKRGGLPKNIQYF	TGCGCCAGCAGCTTTAAGCGGGGGGGCCTGCCCAAAAACATTCAGTACTTC
TRBJ1-1	.	.	TRBV27	CASSPNFVLQGLNTEAFF	TGTGCCAGCAGTCCGAACTTCGTCTTACAGGGATTGAACACTGAAGCTTTCTTT
TRBJ2-5	.	TRBD2	TRBV3-1/TRBV3-2	CASSLGTSGRETQYF	TGTGCCAGCAGCCTCGGGACTAGCGGGAGAGAGACCCAGTACTTC
TRBJ2-5	.	TRBD1	TRBV6-5	CATRTGGGETQYF	TGTGCCACCCGGACAGGGGGCGGCGAGACCCAGTACTTC
TRBJ2-7	.	TRBD2	TRBV30	CAWRKGLLNSYEQYF	TGTGCCTGGAGGAAGGGACTACTAAACTCCTACGAGCAGTACTTC
TRBJ1-3	.	.	TRBV5-1	CASSLGQAGNTIYF	TGCGCCAGCAGCTTGGGACAAGCTGGAAACACCATATATTTT
TRBJ2-7	.	TRBD2	TRBV10-3	CAISESGLAGEGYEQYF	TGTGCCATCAGTGAGTCGGGACTAGCGGGAGAAGGCTACGAGCAGTACTTC
TRBJ1-4	.	.	TRBV4-1	CASSQAGDLNEKLFF	TGCGCCAGCAGCCAAGCGGGGGACCTTAATGAAAAACTGTTTTTT
TRBJ1-5	.	.	TRBV6-1	CASSEDRRQPQHF	TGTGCCAGCAGTGAAGACAGGCGGCAGCCCCAGCATTTT
TRBJ1-2	.	.	TRBV29-1	CSILTEPANYGYTF	TGCAGCATTCTCACAGAACCGGCTAACTATGGCTACACCTTC
TRBJ2-1	once	TRBD2	TRBV5-1	CASSRGTSGRYNEQFF	TGCGCCAGCAGTCGGGGGACTAGCGGGAGGTACAATGAGCAGTTCTTC
TRBJ2-3	.	.	TRBV27	CASSFEPQGTQYF	TGTGCCAGCAGTTTCGAGCCCCAGGGAACGCAGTATTTT
TRBJ2-7	.	.	TRBV10-3	CAITEGGETDEQYF	TGTGCCATCACCGAGGGCGGCGAGACGGACGAGCAGTACTTC
TRBJ1-5	.	TRBD1	TRBV5-1	CASSLGGTGNQPQHF	TGCGCCAGCAGCTTAGGGGGGACAGGGAATCAGCCCCAGCATTTT
TRBJ1-6	.	.	TRBV4-1	CASSQGGGAGPLHF	TGCGCCAGCAGCCAAGGGGGGGGCGCGGGACCCCTCCACTTT
TRBJ2-3	.	.	TRBV5-1	CASRRREDTQYF	TGCGCCAGCAGACGTCGCGAGGATACGCAGTATTTT
TRBJ1-6	.	TRBD1	TRBV6-6	CASSVRDSYNSPLHF	TGTGCCAGCAGTGTACGGGACAGCTATAATTCACCCCTCCACTTT
TRBJ1-3	.	.	TRBV10-3	CAISESSANSGNTIYF	TGTGCCATCAGTGAGTCGTCAGCGAACTCTGGAAACACCATATATTTT